This TCR beta chain was profiled in a study of blood T cells in healthy people across ages. Study observations and caveats: Per million T cells, TCR beta diversity dropped roughly linearly as age increased.

This clonotype occurred once. Antigen unknown. Trimming took off 0 bases at V and 3 bases at J, with 19 bases between the two ends. The CDR3 contains 18 residues. Germline values: CDR1 SGHTA, CDR2 FQGNSA. A sample-barcoded 5' primer and a J-beta primer mix were used in a second PCR of roughly 7 to 12 cycles. TCRdb redid the calling of the 5' RACE reads with MiXCR, one entry per CDR3 protein. Of hundreds of thousands of distinct CDR3 sequences in the sample, roughly 44% are singletons; the top ten hold around 21%. Sequencing used blood. This rearrangement joins TRBV7-2 to TRBJ2-3; D remains unclear. The receptor was isolated from a man in his 60s in good health. The CDR3 reads CASSLAPSTIWVTDTQYF. CDR3 bases: TGTGCCAGCAGCTTAGCGCCTTCTACGATATGGGTAACAGATACGCAGTATTTT.